This T cell receptor (beta chain) was sequenced during a study of shared clonotypes between healthy human individuals. Study as a whole: CD8 memory received one plate per donor, CD8 naive two, CD4 memory three and CD4 naive three.

Looked up from germline, CDR1 is MDHEN and CDR2 is SYDVKM. J gave up 8 bases and V 7 bases, and 14 bases lay outside the gene matches. The CDR3 sequence is 15 residues long. Original processing notes: There were no quality scores in the junction-only immunoSEQ sequences, so filtering differed. The table came from immunoSEQ multiplex PCR; TCRdb's copy has only in-frame clones and leaves some out. V, J and clone size were drawn from that table, and D and trimming were deduced from the DNA. The table records approximately 2,000,000 clones, less than 95% of them present only once. Donors were healthy HIV-negative adults without recently reported acute infections or vaccinations. A CD45RA-negative memory subset and a CD45RA+ naive subset were separated from the CD4+ cells.

Sequencing was done on a sample of naive CD4+ T cells from PBMCs. Subset here: CD45RA+ positively selected. This TCR was sampled from a young man in good health. Some clones in this sample may be carry-over from other donors' samples. This chain uses TRBV28 with TRBJ1-2; 9 bases are a match to TRBD1. CDR3 sequence reads: CASKRTGAGAAGYTF. CDR3 nucleotide sequence: TGTGCCAGCAAGCGGACAGGGGCCGGGGCGGCCGGCTACACCTTC.